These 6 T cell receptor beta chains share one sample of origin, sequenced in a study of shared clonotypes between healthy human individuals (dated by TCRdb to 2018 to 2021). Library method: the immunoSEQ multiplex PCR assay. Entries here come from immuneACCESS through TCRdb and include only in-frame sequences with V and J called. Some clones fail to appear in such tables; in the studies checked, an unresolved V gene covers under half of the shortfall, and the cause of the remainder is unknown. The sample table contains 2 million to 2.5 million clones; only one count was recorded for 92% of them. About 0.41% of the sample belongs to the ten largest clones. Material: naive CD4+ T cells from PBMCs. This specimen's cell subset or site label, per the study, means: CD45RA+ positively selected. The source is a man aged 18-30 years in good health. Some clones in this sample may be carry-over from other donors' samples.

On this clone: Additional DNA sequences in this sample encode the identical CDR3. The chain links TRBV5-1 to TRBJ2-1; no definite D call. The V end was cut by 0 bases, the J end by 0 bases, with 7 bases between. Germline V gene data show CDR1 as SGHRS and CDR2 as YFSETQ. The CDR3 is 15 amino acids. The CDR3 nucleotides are TGCGCCAGCAGCTTGGCCTTGAGCTCCTACAATGAGCAGTTCTTC. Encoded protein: CASSLALSSYNEQFF.

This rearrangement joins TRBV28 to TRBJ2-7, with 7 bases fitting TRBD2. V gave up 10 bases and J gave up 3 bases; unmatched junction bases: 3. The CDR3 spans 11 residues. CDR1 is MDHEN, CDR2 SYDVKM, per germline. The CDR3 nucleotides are TGTGCCACCGGGACTAACTACGAGCAGTACTTC. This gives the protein CATGTNYEQYF.

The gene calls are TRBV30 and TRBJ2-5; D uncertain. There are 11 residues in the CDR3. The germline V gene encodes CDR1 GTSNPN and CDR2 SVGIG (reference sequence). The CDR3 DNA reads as TGTGCAACTGCGCGCCAAGAGACCCAGTACTTC. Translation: CATARQETQYF.

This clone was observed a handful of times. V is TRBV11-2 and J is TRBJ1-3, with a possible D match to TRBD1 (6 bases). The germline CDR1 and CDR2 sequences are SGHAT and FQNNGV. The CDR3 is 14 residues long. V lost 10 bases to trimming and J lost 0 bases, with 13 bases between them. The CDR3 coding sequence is TGTGCCACCGAAAGGGACACCTCTGGAAACACCATATATTTT. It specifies CATERDTSGNTIYF.

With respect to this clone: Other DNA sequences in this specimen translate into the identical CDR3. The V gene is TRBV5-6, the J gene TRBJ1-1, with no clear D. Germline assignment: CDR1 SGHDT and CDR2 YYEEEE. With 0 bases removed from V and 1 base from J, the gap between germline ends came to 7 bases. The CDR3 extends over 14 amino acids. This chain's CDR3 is CASSLGRRNTEAFF. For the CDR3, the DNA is TGTGCCAGCAGCTTGGGGCGGAGGAACACTGAAGCTTTCTTT.

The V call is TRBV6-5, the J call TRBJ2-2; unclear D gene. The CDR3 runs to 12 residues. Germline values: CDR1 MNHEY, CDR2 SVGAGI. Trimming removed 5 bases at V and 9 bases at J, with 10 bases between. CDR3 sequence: CASSPPSRELFF. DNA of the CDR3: TGTGCCAGCAGTCCCCCTTCCCGGGAGCTGTTTTTT.